The present T cell receptor (beta chain) was sequenced within a study of preoperative IRX-2 immunotherapy in early breast cancer (dated by TCRdb to between 2018 and 2020). What the treatment or condition label conveys for this sample: preoperative locoregional IRX-2 cytokine immunotherapy. The samples were obtained from a phase Ib study that tested preoperative, locoregional IRX-2 cytokine immunotherapy meant to prime immune responses. Patients with early-stage breast cancer who were given IRX-2 before surgery served as donors. The trim is 0 bases for V and 6 bases for J, with a gap of 12 bases between the germline ends. CDR1 and CDR2, looked up from the germline V gene (reference sequence), are LNHNV and YYDKDF. The CDR3, from cysteine to valine, totals 14 residues. Only CDR3 DNA is held: 42 bases, read in frame from base 1. The method was the immunoSEQ multiplex PCR assay. TCRdb took this table from immuneACCESS and kept in-frame rearrangements with V and J called. Such tables lack part of the clones; where checked against another copy, unresolved V genes explain under half of the gap, and the rest is unexplained. Here the sample has approximately 27,000 clones; approximately 78% occur a single time. The ten largest clones take up over 1% of the sample.

Comment on this clone: No cognate antigen has been identified for it. Base quality data are lacking; no much larger clone is found one base away.

This sequence originates from a human donor with breast cancer. The sample in question was lymph node tissue, obtained after IRX-2 immunotherapy. The chain is made from TRBV15 and TRBJ2-7; the D gene is possibly TRBD1 or TRBD2, with 6 bases matching each. The DNA reads TGTGCCACCAGCAGAGATAGTGGGGGGCGCGAGCAGTACGTC. Protein translation: CATSRDSGGREQYV.